Below are 14 T cell receptor beta chains sequenced from a single sample in a study of CD8 T cells in Susac syndrome. RNA, at about 0.5 to 1 ug, was reverse transcribed with random hexamers. MiXCR, applied by TCRdb to the immunoSEQ multiplex PCR reads, yields one record per CDR3 protein. The table has about 120,000 distinct CDR3 sequences, 90% to 95% seen once; the top ten hold approximately 0.097%. The sequencing sample was made of CD4+ T cells from PBMCs. The receptors stem from a human donor with multiple sclerosis.

This clonotype appeared once. V and J are TRBV20-1 and TRBJ2-1, with 12 nucleotides matching TRBD2. CDR1 DFQATT and CDR2 SNEGSKA come from the germline V gene (reference sequence). The CDR3 extends over 13 amino acids. V shed 4 bases and J 16 bases; nucleotides not matched to a gene: 11. CDR3 region: CSATRTSGVPRFF. DNA for the CDR3: TGCAGTGCTACCCGGACTAGCGGGGTTCCCCGATTCTTC.

This sequence joins TRBV7-9 and TRBJ1-1; no firm D call. This CDR3 has 12 residues. V was clipped by 2 bases and J by 6 bases, with 7 bases between them. Germline CDR1 SEHNR, CDR2 FQNEAQ (reference sequence). The CDR3 DNA sequence: TGTGCCAGCAGCTTATATACAGCTGAAGCTTTCTTT. Amino acid sequence: CASSLYTAEAFF.

The V and J genes are TRBV5-1 and TRBJ2-2, with D unresolved. CDR3 size: 16 residues. Trimming removed 3 bases from V and 0 bases from J, with 12 bases in between. CDR1 is SGHRS and CDR2 is YFSETQ in the germline V gene. This chain's CDR3 is CASSYTWTANTGELFF. CDR3 nucleotides: TGCGCCAGCAGCTACACTTGGACGGCGAACACCGGGGAGCTGTTTTTT.

J is TRBJ1-6 and V is TRBV10-3; D unresolved. The CDR3 runs to 14 residues. The V end was cut by 10 bases, the J end by 5 bases, with 15 bases between. Germline V gene data show CDR1 as ENHRY and CDR2 as SYGVKD. This chain's CDR3 is CATDRTDHNSPLHF. The CDR3 DNA is TGTGCCACCGACCGTACAGACCATAATTCACCCCTCCACTTT.

The chain recombines TRBV20-1 with TRBJ1-1, with D hard to call. Between the trimmed V and J ends, which lost 5 bases and 0 bases, there was a span of 13 bases. The CDR3 consists of 14 residues. CDR1 is DFQATT and CDR2 is SNEGSKA in the germline V gene (reference sequence). CDR3 amino acids: CSARRNFMNTEAFF. The CDR3 DNA reads as TGCAGTGCTCGGCGGAATTTCATGAACACTGAAGCTTTCTTT.

This sequence joins TRBV27 and TRBJ1-5; the D is unclear. Germline V CDR1 and CDR2: MNHEY, SMNVEV (reference sequence). This CDR3 has 15 amino acids. V was pared by 2 bases and J by 7 bases, with 15 bases between. CDR3 nucleotide sequence: TGTGCCAGCAGTTTAAGATATGCAGGACGGCAGCCCCAGCATTTT. It yields the protein CASSLRYAGRQPQHF.

This clonotype was seen just once. The chain combines TRBV20-1 with TRBJ1-1, with TRBD1 matching over 9 bases. V was pared by 6 bases and J by 5 bases, with 7 bases of the junction left unmatched. Germline loops: CDR1 DFQATT, CDR2 SNEGSKA (reference sequence). This CDR3 spans 13 amino acids. The CDR3 DNA sequence: TGCAGTGCGAGACAGGGGGGTGAGACTGAAGCTTTCTTT. It encodes CSARQGGETEAFF.

This rearrangement joins TRBV6-4 to TRBJ2-1, with 13 positions matching TRBD2. The CDR3 loop spans 15 amino acids. Trimming cost V 4 bases and J 7 bases; bases outside gene matches: 4. Germline values: CDR1 MRHNA, CDR2 SNTAGT. Here the CDR3 DNA reads TGTGCCAGCAGTGCCGGGACTAGCGGGGTGAATGAGCAGTTCTTC. Amino acids: CASSAGTSGVNEQFF.

In this sample, this clonotype turned up once. The germline gene is not matched at one end of the junction; a read error may be the cause. The chain joins TRBV7-9 to TRBJ2-7; the D is unclear. Germline CDR1 SEHNR, CDR2 FQNEAQ (reference sequence). The CDR3 is 12 residues long. The CDR3 loop reads CASSRASYERYF. DNA of the CDR3: TGTGCCAGCAGCCGGGCCTCCTACGAGCGGTACTTC.

This chain connects TRBV24-1 to TRBJ2-7; 7 bases match TRBD1. The V segment lost 9 bases and the J segment 0 bases; nucleotides outside the gene matches: 7. CDR3 length: 14 amino acids. Germline assignment: CDR1 KGHDR and CDR2 SFDVKD. CDR3 sequence (DNA): TGTGCCACCTCCTCGGGACAGAACTCCTACGAGCAGTACTTC. Translation: CATSSGQNSYEQYF.

This rearrangement joins TRBV29-1 to TRBJ2-7; 8 nucleotides match TRBD2. Germline CDR1 is SQVTM and CDR2 is ANQGSEA. The length of the CDR3 is 12 residues. The V segment lost 1 base and the J segment 6 bases; nucleotides outside the gene matches: 2. As DNA, the CDR3 is TGCAGCGTTGAAGCTAGCGGGCTCGAGCAGTACTTC. Protein sequence: CSVEASGLEQYF.

The rearrangement joins TRBV20-1 to TRBJ2-3; unclear D gene. This CDR3 has 14 amino acids. V lost 3 bases, J lost 0 bases, and 10 bases lay in between. Germline-derived CDR1 and CDR2 are DFQATT and SNEGSKA (reference sequence). The CDR3 nucleotides are TGCAGTGCTAGTACGCGTATAAGCACAGATACGCAGTATTTT. Translation: CSASTRISTDTQYF.

This clonotype was seen only once. V and J are TRBV23-1 and TRBJ2-7, with 7 bases lining up with TRBD1. TRBV23-1 is recorded as an ORF, its role being uncertain. The length of the CDR3 is 15 residues. V lost 4 bases and J lost 2; bases outside the gene matches: 8. The DNA for the CDR3 is TGCGCCAGCAGTCGTAGGACAGGAAAACCCTACGAGCAGTACTTC. Translating gives CASSRRTGKPYEQYF.

The V gene is TRBV7-3, the J gene TRBJ2-6; no clear D gene. Germline values: CDR1 SGHTA, CDR2 FQGTGA. V was shortened by 5 bases and J by 8 bases, with 7 bases between the two germline ends. The CDR3 loop spans 12 amino acids. CDR3 in amino acids: CASSEATNVLTF. CDR3 coding DNA: TGTGCCAGCAGCGAGGCTACCAACGTCCTGACTTTC.